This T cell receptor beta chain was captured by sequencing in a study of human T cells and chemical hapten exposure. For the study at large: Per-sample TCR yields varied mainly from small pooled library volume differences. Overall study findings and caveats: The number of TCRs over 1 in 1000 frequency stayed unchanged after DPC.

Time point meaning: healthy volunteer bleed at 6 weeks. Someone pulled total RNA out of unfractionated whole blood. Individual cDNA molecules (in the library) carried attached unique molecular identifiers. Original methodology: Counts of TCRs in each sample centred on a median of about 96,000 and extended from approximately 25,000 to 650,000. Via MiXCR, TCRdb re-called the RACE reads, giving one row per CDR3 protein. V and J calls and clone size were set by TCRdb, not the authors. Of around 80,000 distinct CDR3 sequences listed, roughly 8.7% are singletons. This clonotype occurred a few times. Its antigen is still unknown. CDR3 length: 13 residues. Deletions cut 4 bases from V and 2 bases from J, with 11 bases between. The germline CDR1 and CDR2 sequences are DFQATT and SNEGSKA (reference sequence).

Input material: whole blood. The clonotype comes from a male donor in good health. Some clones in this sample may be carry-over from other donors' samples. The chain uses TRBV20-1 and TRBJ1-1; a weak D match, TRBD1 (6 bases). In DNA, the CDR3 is TGCAGTGCTACCCGACAGGATAACACTGAAGCTTTCTTT. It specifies CSATRQDNTEAFF.